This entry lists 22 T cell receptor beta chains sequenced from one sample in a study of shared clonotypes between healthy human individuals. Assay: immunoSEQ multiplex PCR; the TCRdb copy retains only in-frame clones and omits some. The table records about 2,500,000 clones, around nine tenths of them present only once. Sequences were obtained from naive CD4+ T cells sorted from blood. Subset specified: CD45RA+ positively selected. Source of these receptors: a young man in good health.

The CDR3 here is CASSPDRGLVSPLHF. The CDR3 nucleotides are TGTGCCAGCTCGCCGGACAGGGGATTAGTGTCACCCCTCCACTTT. J is TRBJ1-6 and V is TRBV18; 9 bases align to TRBD1. CDR3 size: 15 residues. The trim removed 6 bases at V and 10 bases at J, leaving 10 bases unmatched. In germline, CDR1 is KGHSH, CDR2 LQKENI.

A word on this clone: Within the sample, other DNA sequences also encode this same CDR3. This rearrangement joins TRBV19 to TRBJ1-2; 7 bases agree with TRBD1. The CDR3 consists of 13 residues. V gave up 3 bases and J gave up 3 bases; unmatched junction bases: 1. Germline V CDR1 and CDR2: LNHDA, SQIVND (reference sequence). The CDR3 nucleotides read TGTGCCAGTAGTATCACAGGGGACTATGGCTACACCTTC. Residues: CASSITGDYGYTF.

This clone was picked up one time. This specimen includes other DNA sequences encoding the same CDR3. The CDR3 sequence: CASSLGSSYEQYF. DNA for the CDR3: TGTGCCAGCAGCTTGGGATCTTCCTACGAGCAGTACTTC. The rearrangement links TRBV11-2 to TRBJ2-7, with D hard to call. CDR1 and CDR2 (germline): SGHAT, FQNNGV. The CDR3 contains 13 residues. V lost 3 bases and J lost 1, with 7 bases in between.

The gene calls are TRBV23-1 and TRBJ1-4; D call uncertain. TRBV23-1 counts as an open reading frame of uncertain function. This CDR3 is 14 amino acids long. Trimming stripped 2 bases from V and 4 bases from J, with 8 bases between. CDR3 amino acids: CASSQPTINEKLFF. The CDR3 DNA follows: TGCGCCAGCAGTCAACCCACAATTAATGAAAAACTGTTTTTT.

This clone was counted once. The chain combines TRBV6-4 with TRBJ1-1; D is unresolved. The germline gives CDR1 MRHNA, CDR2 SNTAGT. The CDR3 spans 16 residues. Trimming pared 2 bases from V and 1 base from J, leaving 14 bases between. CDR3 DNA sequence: TGTGCCAGCAGTGACGTTCCCTTCCCGGGGAACACTGAAGCTTTCTTT. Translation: CASSDVPFPGNTEAFF.

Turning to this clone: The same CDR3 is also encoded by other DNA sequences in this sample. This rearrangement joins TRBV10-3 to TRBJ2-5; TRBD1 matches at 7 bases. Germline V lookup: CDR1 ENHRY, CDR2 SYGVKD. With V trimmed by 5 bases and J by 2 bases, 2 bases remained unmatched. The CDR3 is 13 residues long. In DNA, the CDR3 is TGTGCCATCAGTCGGGACAGACAAGAGACCCAGTACTTC. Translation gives CAISRDRQETQYF.

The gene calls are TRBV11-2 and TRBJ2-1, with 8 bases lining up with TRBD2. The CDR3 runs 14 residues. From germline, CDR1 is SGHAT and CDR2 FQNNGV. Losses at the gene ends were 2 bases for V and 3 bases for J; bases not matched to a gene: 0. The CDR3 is CASSLSGGYNEQFF. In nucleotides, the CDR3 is TGTGCCAGCAGCTTAAGCGGGGGCTACAATGAGCAGTTCTTC.

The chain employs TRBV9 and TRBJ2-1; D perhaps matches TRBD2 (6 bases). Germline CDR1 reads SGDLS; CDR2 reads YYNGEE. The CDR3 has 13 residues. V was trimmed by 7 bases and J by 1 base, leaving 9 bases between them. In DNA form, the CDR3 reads TGTGCCAGCGGCGGGGCGTCCTACAATGAGCAGTTCTTC. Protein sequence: CASGGASYNEQFF.

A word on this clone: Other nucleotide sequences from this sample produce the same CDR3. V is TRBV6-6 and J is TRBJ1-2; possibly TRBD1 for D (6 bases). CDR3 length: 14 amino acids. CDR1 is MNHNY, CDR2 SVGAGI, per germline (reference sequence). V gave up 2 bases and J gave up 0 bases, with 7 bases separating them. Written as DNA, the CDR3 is TGTGCCAGCAGTTACGGGGGCTCTAACTATGGCTACACCTTC. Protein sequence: CASSYGGSNYGYTF.

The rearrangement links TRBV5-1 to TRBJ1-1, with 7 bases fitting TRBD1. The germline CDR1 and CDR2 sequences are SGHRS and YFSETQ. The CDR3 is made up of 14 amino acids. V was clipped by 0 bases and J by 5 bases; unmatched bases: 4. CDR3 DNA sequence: TGCGCCAGCAGCTTGGTGAGGGGGCCTACTGAAGCTTTCTTT. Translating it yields CASSLVRGPTEAFF.

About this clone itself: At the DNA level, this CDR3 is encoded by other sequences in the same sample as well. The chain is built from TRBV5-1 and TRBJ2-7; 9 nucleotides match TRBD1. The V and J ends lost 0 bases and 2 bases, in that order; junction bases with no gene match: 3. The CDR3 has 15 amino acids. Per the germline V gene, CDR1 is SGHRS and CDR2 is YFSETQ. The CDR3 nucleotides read TGCGCCAGCAGCTTGGCCGGGACAGGGACCTACGAGCAGTACTTC. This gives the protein CASSLAGTGTYEQYF. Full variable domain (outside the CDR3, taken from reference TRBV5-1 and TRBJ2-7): KAGVTQTPRYLIKTRGQQVTLSCSPISGHRSVSWYQQTPGQGLQFLFEYFSETQRNKGNFPGRFSGRQFSNSRSEMNVSTLELGDSALYLCASSLAGTGTYEQYFGPGTRLTVT.

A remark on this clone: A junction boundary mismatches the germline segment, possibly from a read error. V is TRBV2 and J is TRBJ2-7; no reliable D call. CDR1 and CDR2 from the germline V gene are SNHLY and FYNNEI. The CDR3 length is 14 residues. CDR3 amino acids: CASSREEGTAGMNF. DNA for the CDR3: TGTGCCAGCAGCCGAGAAGAAGGTACGGCCGGTATGAACTTC.

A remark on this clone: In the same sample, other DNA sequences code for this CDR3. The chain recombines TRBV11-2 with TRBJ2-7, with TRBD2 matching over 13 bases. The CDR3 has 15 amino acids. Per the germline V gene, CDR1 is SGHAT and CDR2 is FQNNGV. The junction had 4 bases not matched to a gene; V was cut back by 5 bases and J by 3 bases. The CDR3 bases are TGTGCCAGCAGCCTCGGGACTAGCGGGAACTACGAGCAGTACTTC. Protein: CASSLGTSGNYEQYF.

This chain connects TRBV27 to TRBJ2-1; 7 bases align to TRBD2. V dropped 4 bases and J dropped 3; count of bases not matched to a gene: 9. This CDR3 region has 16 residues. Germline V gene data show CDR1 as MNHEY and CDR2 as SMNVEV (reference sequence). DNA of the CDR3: TGTGCCAGCAGTTCCCCCCCTAGCGGAGACTACAATGAGCAGTTCTTC. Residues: CASSSPPSGDYNEQFF.

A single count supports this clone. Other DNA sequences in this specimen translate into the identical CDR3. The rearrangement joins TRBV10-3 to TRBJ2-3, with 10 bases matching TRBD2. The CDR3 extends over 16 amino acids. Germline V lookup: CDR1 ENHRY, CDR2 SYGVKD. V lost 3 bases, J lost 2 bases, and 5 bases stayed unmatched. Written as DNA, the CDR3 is TGTGCCATCAGTGACCTAGCGGGGGCCCTCACAGATACGCAGTATTTT. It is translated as CAISDLAGALTDTQYF.

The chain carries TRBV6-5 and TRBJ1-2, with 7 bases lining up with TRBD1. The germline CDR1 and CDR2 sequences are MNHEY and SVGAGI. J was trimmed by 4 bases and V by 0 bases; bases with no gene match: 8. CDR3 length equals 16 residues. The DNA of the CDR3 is TGTGCCAGCAGTTACTCAGGGGGGACAGAACCCTATGGCTACACCTTC. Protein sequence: CASSYSGGTEPYGYTF.

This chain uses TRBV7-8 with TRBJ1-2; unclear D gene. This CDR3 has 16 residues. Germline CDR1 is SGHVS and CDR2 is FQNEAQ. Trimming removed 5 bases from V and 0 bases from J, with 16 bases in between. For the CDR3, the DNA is TGTGCCAGCAGCAATCGGGCCCTAACTCCTAACTATGGCTACACCTTC. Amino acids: CASSNRALTPNYGYTF.

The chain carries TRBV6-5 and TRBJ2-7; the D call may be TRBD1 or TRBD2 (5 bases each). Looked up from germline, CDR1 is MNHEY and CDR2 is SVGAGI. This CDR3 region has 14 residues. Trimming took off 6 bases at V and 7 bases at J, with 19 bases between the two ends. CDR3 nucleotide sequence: TGTGCCAGCAGGCGGGCTGGGACCGGCCCTGAGCAGTACTTC. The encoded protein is CASRRAGTGPEQYF.

The chain's CDR3 is CSGSGRFTDTQYF. In DNA, the CDR3 is TGCAGCGGCTCAGGGCGCTTTACAGATACGCAGTATTTT. The gene calls are TRBV29-1 and TRBJ2-3; possible D gene TRBD1, 5 bases. CDR1 is SQVTM and CDR2 is ANQGSEA in the germline V gene. The CDR3 covers 13 residues. The V gene lost 7 bases and the J gene lost 3 bases, with 14 bases spanning the gap.

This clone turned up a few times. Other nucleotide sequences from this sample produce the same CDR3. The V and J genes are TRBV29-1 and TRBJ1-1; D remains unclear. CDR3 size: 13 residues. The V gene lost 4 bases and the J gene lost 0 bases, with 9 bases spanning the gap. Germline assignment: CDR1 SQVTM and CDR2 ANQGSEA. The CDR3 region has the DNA TGCAGCGTTGCTAGACCGATGAACACTGAAGCTTTCTTT. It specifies CSVARPMNTEAFF. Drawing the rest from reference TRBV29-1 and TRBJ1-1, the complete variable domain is SAVISQKPSRDICQRGTSLTIQCQVDSQVTMMFWYRQQPGQSLTLIATANQGSEATYESGFVIDKFPISRPNLTFSTLTVSNMSPEDSSIYLCSVARPMNTEAFFGQGTRLTVV.

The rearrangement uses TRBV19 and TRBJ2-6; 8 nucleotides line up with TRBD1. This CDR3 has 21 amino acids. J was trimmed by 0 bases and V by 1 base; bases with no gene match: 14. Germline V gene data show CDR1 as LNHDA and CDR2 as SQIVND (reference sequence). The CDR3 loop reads CASSIVGRGRIRSSGANVLTF. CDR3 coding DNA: TGTGCCAGTAGTATAGTGGGCAGGGGGCGAATAAGAAGCTCTGGGGCCAACGTCCTGACTTTC.

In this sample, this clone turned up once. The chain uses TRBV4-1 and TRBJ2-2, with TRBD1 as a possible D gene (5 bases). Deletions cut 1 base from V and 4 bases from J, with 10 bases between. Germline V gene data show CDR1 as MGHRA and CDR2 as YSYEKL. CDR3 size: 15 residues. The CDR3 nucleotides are TGCGCCAGCAGCCAAGGGCAGGGTTTCACCGGGGAGCTGTTTTTT. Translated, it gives CASSQGQGFTGELFF.